This T cell receptor beta chain was identified in a study of patients and donors after allogeneic stem cell transplantation. This clonotype was counted only a few times. Using its own MiXCR run on the RT-PCR reads, TCRdb lists one record per CDR3 protein. The sample shows hundreds of thousands of distinct CDR3 sequences, 38% of them seen only once. This sequence was found in a human donor who was either an allogeneic HSCT recipient or a stem cell or donor lymphocyte infusion donor (not recorded which). It is not recorded whose cells these are; they may come from a transplant donor. The sequencing input was blood, either unsorted or a sorted T cell fraction (not recorded which).

The CDR3 protein is CASSPGQGANYGYTF. The CDR3 DNA follows: TGTGCCAGCAGTCCGGGACAGGGGGCAAACTATGGCTACACCTTC. The chain links TRBV28 to TRBJ1-2; 12 positions match TRBD1. Losses at the gene ends were 5 bases for V and 2 bases for J; bases not matched to a gene: 3. This CDR3 is built from 15 residues. From germline, CDR1 is MDHEN and CDR2 SYDVKM.